The 26 T cell receptor beta chains reported below all come from one sample, sequenced in a study of blood T cell repertoires in COVID-19. TCRdb's copy holds only in-frame clones and misses some; the assay was immunoSEQ multiplex PCR. The table records about 360,000 clones, approximately 86% of them present only once. Sequencing was carried out using peripheral blood. The receptors derive from a woman aged 55-70 years with COVID-19, enrolled during active disease.

This clone is a singleton in its sample. The chain has TRBV18 and TRBJ2-7, with D maybe TRBD1 (6 bases). The CDR3 sequence is 14 residues long. Trimming removed 2 bases from V and 2 bases from J, with 10 bases in between. Looked up from germline, CDR1 is KGHSH and CDR2 is LQKENI. The CDR3 bases are TGTGCCAGCTCACCATGGACAGTTACCTACGAGCAGTACTTC. Protein sequence: CASSPWTVTYEQYF.

This clone came up a few times. The V and J genes are TRBV7-9 and TRBJ2-1, with D tentatively TRBD2 (6 bases). The germline gives CDR1 SEHNR, CDR2 FQNEAQ (reference sequence). CDR3 length equals 15 residues. V was clipped by 8 bases and J by 0 bases, with 14 bases between them. CDR3 sequence: CASERVLSSYNEQFF. CDR3 coding DNA: TGTGCCAGCGAGCGGGTACTAAGCTCCTACAATGAGCAGTTCTTC. Full variable domain (remainder filled in from reference TRBV7-9 and TRBJ2-1): DTGVSQNPRHKITKRGQNVTFRCDPISEHNRLYWYRQTLGQGPEFLTYFQNEAQLEKSRLLSDRFSAERPKGSFSTLEIQRTEQGDSAMYLCASERVLSSYNEQFFGPGTRLTVL.

The rearrangement links TRBV3-1 (or the pseudogene TRBV3-2) to TRBJ1-2, with TRBD1 matching over 9 bases. Germline V gene sequence: CDR1 LGHDT, CDR2 YNNKEL (reference sequence). Trimming removed 0 bases from V and 6 bases from J; junction bases left unmatched: 8. CDR3 size: 16 residues. The DNA for the CDR3 is TGTGCCAGCAGCCAAGATGTCGGACAGGGGCGGGATGGCTACACCTTC. Protein sequence: CASSQDVGQGRDGYTF.

This chain joins TRBV5-1 and TRBJ1-3; D is perhaps TRBD1 (6 bases). With 4 bases removed from V and 4 bases from J, the gap between germline ends came to 9 bases. Per the germline V gene, CDR1 is SGHRS and CDR2 is YFSETQ. CDR3 length: 13 residues. This CDR3 reads CASSRGQGNTIYF. The DNA for the CDR3 is TGCGCCAGCAGCCGAGGACAGGGAAACACCATATATTTT.

The CDR3 bases are TGTGCCAGCAGTGACTCCCCCTGGACTAGCGGGGGTGGAGATACGCAGTATTTT. It codes for CASSDSPWTSGGGDTQYF. This chain links TRBV6-4 with TRBJ2-3; 13 bases match TRBD2. CDR1 is MRHNA and CDR2 is SNTAGT in the germline V gene. This CDR3 region has 18 residues. V shed 0 bases and J 5 bases; nucleotides not matched to a gene: 8.

The V and J genes are TRBV3-1 (or the pseudogene TRBV3-2) and TRBJ2-5; 13 bases agree with TRBD2. The CDR3 totals 19 residues. CDR1 and CDR2 (germline): LGHDT, YNNKEL (reference sequence). The trim removed 6 bases at V and 4 bases at J, leaving 17 bases unmatched. CDR3 DNA sequence: TGTGCCAGCAGACATAAACCGGGACTAGCGGGGTCAGGAGGAGAGACCCAGTACTTC. It codes for CASRHKPGLAGSGGETQYF.

The chain employs TRBV27 and TRBJ1-5; D is possibly TRBD1 (5 bases). CDR1 and CDR2 (germline): MNHEY, SMNVEV (reference sequence). There are 15 residues in the CDR3. The V and J ends lost 6 bases and 0 bases respectively, with 12 bases between them. CDR3 protein: CASRKGLNSNQPQHF. The CDR3 DNA reads TGTGCCAGCAGAAAGGGGTTAAATAGCAATCAGCCCCAGCATTTT.

This clone came up a few times. V usage is TRBV15 and J usage is TRBJ2-3; D is possibly TRBD1 (6 bases). Trimming stripped 3 bases from V and 4 bases from J, with 17 bases between. The CDR3 length is 16 residues. CDR1 and CDR2 from the germline V gene are LNHNV and YYDKDF (reference sequence). CDR3 residues: CATSRASGVGADTQYF. CDR3 bases: TGTGCCACCAGCAGGGCTTCAGGGGTTGGCGCAGATACGCAGTATTTT.

The chain links TRBV14 to TRBJ1-2; D is uncertain. The CDR3 extends over 13 amino acids. Germline V lookup: CDR1 SGHDN, CDR2 FVKESK. Trimming shortened V by 0 bases and J by 8 bases, and 10 bases separated the two germline ends. Written as DNA, the CDR3 is TGTGCCAGCAGCCAAGATCCATGGAGCGGCTACACCTTC. This translates into CASSQDPWSGYTF.

CDR3 nucleotide sequence: TGTGCCAGCAGTGAATTGGGACAGGGGACAGACGAGCAGTACTTC. Translating gives CASSELGQGTDEQYF. The chain carries TRBV25-1 and TRBJ2-7, with 10 nucleotides matching TRBD1. V lost 1 base to trimming and J lost 5 bases; unmatched junction nucleotides: 5. Germline CDR1 reads MGHDK; CDR2 reads SYGVNS. CDR3 length: 15 residues.

This clone was seen once. This chain joins TRBV27 and TRBJ2-3; 7 bases are a match to TRBD2. V trimming: 2 bases; J trimming: 3 bases; junction bases outside the gene matches: 2. In germline, CDR1 is MNHEY, CDR2 SMNVEV (reference sequence). This CDR3 spans 14 amino acids. The CDR3 sequence: CASSLGGGTDTQYF. CDR3 nucleotide sequence: TGTGCCAGCAGTTTAGGGGGGGGTACAGATACGCAGTATTTT.

This chain joins TRBV7-2 and TRBJ2-6; D not certain. Germline lookup yields CDR1 SGHTA and CDR2 FQGNSA. Trimming removed 3 bases at V and 0 bases at J, with 6 bases between. The CDR3 spans 15 residues. CDR3 sequence reads: CASSLRSSGANVLTF. CDR3 DNA: TGTGCCAGCAGCTTGAGGTCCTCTGGGGCCAACGTCCTGACTTTC. The variable domain in full, with the rest retrieved from reference TRBV7-2 and TRBJ2-6, is GAGVSQSPSNKVTEKGKDVELRCDPISGHTALYWYRQSLGQGLEFLIYFQGNSAPDKSGLPSDRFSAERTGGSVSTLTIQRTQQEDSAVYLCASSLRSSGANVLTFGAGSRLTVL.

This chain uses TRBV4-2 with TRBJ1-5; possibly TRBD1 for D (6 bases). The CDR3 consists of 13 residues. Trimming cost V 4 bases and J 14 bases, with 18 bases left between them. Looked up from germline, CDR1 is LGHNA and CDR2 is YNFKEQ. CDR3 in DNA: TGTGCCAGCAGCCCCCGCAGGGGACCTCGAAAGCATTTT. Its protein is CASSPRRGPRKHF.

The chain links TRBV4-2 to TRBJ2-5; 7 bases are shared with TRBD2. Unmatched junction bases numbered 4, after V lost 1 base and J lost 5 bases. This CDR3 is 14 amino acids long. The V gene's germline CDR1 is LGHNA and CDR2 YNFKEQ. The DNA for the CDR3 is TGTGCCAGCAGCCAAGCTAGCGGAGGGGAGACCCAGTACTTC. It translates to CASSQASGGETQYF.

This chain joins TRBV24-1 and TRBJ2-1; 7 positions agree with TRBD1. Germline CDR1 is KGHDR and CDR2 is SFDVKD. Trimming cost V 3 bases and J 7 bases; bases outside gene matches: 11. The CDR3 covers 16 residues. CDR3 DNA sequence: TGTGCCACCAGTGATCACAGGGGATGGGGTGTAAATGAGCAGTTCTTC. Translating it yields CATSDHRGWGVNEQFF.

J is TRBJ2-3 and V is TRBV12-3 or TRBV12-4; D perhaps matches TRBD2 (6 bases). With 2 bases removed from V and 5 bases from J, the gap between germline ends came to 8 bases. This CDR3 region has 13 residues. CDR3 sequence reads: CASSLRRGDTQYF. CDR3 sequence (DNA): TGTGCCAGCAGTTTAAGGAGGGGAGATACGCAGTATTTT.

The rearrangement uses TRBV19 and TRBJ1-5; D is possibly TRBD1 (5 bases). V lost 10 bases and J 8 bases, leaving 24 bases between the germline ends. Germline V CDR1 and CDR2: LNHDA, SQIVND (reference sequence). The CDR3 extends over 15 amino acids. CDR3 DNA sequence: TGTGCCACAAGGGACTATCCTTCTAATACAAAGCCCCAGCATTTT. This encodes CATRDYPSNTKPQHF.

The chain is built from TRBV18 and TRBJ2-3; 8 positions agree with TRBD2. The CDR3 extends over 17 amino acids. Germline trimming cut 4 bases from V and 5 bases from J; bases unmatched to any gene: 14. Germline V gene data show CDR1 as KGHSH and CDR2 as LQKENI. The CDR3 here is CASSLSTSAGLGDTQYF. In DNA, the CDR3 is TGTGCCAGCTCACTTTCGACTAGCGCGGGGCTTGGAGATACGCAGTATTTT. Full variable domain (rest looked up from reference TRBV18 and TRBJ2-3): NAGVMQNPRHLVRRRGQEARLRCSPMKGHSHVYWYRQLPEEGLKFMVYLQKENIIDESGMPKERFSAEFPKEGPSILRIQQVVRGDSAAYFCASSLSTSAGLGDTQYFGPGTRLTVL.

The chain has TRBV9 and TRBJ2-5; 11 nucleotides align to TRBD2. Trimming removed 2 bases from V and 4 bases from J; junction bases left unmatched: 4. The CDR3 sequence is 15 residues long. Germline CDR1 and CDR2: SGDLS and YYNGEE. The CDR3 DNA is TGTGCCAGCAGCGTGACTAGCGGGGTACCAGAGACCCAGTACTTC. Translated: CASSVTSGVPETQYF.

This chain links TRBV11-3 with TRBJ1-1; D call uncertain. The V end was cut by 0 bases, the J end by 5 bases, with 10 bases between. Germline-derived CDR1 and CDR2 are SGHNT and YENEEA. The CDR3 length is 14 residues. For the CDR3, the DNA is TGTGCCAGCAGCTTAGACGTAACTACAACTGAAGCTTTCTTT. Its translation: CASSLDVTTTEAFF.

The CDR3 DNA reads as TGCAGCGTTGTCTGGAGCTCCTACAATGAGCAGTTCTTC. As protein: CSVVWSSYNEQFF. This rearrangement joins TRBV29-1 to TRBJ2-1; D gene uncertain. Germline loops: CDR1 SQVTM, CDR2 ANQGSEA. V lost 4 bases to trimming and J lost 0 bases, with 7 bases between them. The CDR3 runs 13 residues.

The count of this clone is one. V is TRBV11-2 and J is TRBJ2-3; D is ambiguous. The germline V gene has CDR1 SGHAT and CDR2 FQNNGV. This CDR3 spans 13 amino acids. The V end was cut by 1 base, the J end by 9 bases, with 11 bases between. CDR3 in amino acids: CASSLAPEITQYF. CDR3 DNA: TGTGCCAGCAGCTTAGCCCCCGAGATCACGCAGTATTTT.

Only a few counts were recorded for this clone. The chain has TRBV7-2 and TRBJ1-5; a possible D gene is TRBD1 (6 bases). The germline V gene encodes CDR1 SGHTA and CDR2 FQGNSA. This CDR3 contains 13 residues. V dropped 5 bases and J dropped 5 bases, with 10 bases sitting between them. For the CDR3, the DNA is TGTGCCAGCAGCCCTAACAGGGATCAGCCCCAGCATTTT. Translating it yields CASSPNRDQPQHF. Full variable domain (remainder filled in from reference TRBV7-2 and TRBJ1-5): GAGVSQSPSNKVTEKGKDVELRCDPISGHTALYWYRQSLGQGLEFLIYFQGNSAPDKSGLPSDRFSAERTGGSVSTLTIQRTQQEDSAVYLCASSPNRDQPQHFGDGTRLSIL.

The chain couples TRBV7-3 to TRBJ2-2, with D perhaps matching TRBD1 (5 bases). CDR3 length: 13 residues. The germline V gene encodes CDR1 SGHTA and CDR2 FQGTGA. V was cut by 8 bases and J by 4 bases, with 11 bases left in between. CDR3 DNA sequence: TGTGCCAGCCGGACACCCGGCACCGGGGAGCTGTTTTTT. Translated: CASRTPGTGELFF.

The chain combines TRBV29-1 with TRBJ1-1; D ambiguous. The V end lost 0 bases, the J end lost 1 base, and 6 bases lay between the germline ends. There are 13 residues in the CDR3. Germline CDR1 reads SQVTM; CDR2 reads ANQGSEA. The CDR3 DNA reads TGCAGCGTTGAAGATGGCCCGAACACTGAAGCTTTCTTT. Translated, it gives CSVEDGPNTEAFF.

This sequence joins TRBV9 and TRBJ1-3; TRBD1 matches at 12 bases. V shed 0 bases and J 0 bases; nucleotides not matched to a gene: 4. This CDR3 is built from 18 residues. CDR1 is SGDLS and CDR2 is YYNGEE in the germline V gene. CDR3 sequence reads: CASSVAGQGAFSGNTIYF. CDR3 in DNA: TGTGCCAGCAGCGTAGCGGGACAGGGGGCATTCTCTGGAAACACCATATATTTT.